Listed below are T cell receptor beta chains from one sample, sequenced in a study of blood T cell repertoires in COVID-19. Clones were sequenced by immunoSEQ multiplex PCR, and TCRdb holds only the in-frame ones, with some missing. Among some 390,000 clones listed, more than 75% were seen once. Sequenced material: peripheral blood. Receptors were obtained from a human donor in a cohort sampled during active COVID-19. Each CDR3 is given with its conserved first and last residue. Fields, in order: D gene, J gene, clone size, V gene, CDR3 DNA, CDR3 protein. D genes are given only for firm matches. Size tells how often a clone was seen (once, few, many) or the class of an expanded clone, and some rows leave it out.

D: NA; J: TRBJ1-1; size: few; V: TRBV29-1; DNA: TGCAGCGTTGTAAGGCAGGGGTACACTGAAGCTTTCTTT; CDR3: CSVVRQGYTEAFF
D: TRBD1; J: TRBJ2-1; size: NA; V: TRBV5-1; DNA: TGCGCCAGCACCGATGACCTTTGGACAGGGACCAGTGAGCAGTTCTTC; CDR3: CASTDDLWTGTSEQFF
D: TRBD1; J: TRBJ1-2; size: NA; V: TRBV4-1; DNA: TGCGCCAGCAGCCCGATGGACAGGGGAGGGGATGGCTACACCTTC; CDR3: CASSPMDRGGDGYTF
D: NA; J: TRBJ1-1; size: NA; V: TRBV5-4; DNA: TGTGCCAGCAGCTTGGCCCCCAGGGGGAACACTGAAGCTTTCTTT; CDR3: CASSLAPRGNTEAFF
D: NA; J: TRBJ2-7; size: NA; V: TRBV7-9; DNA: TGTGCCAGCAAACTCTCGAGAGAGGCAGGGGTTGCCTACGAGCAGTACTTC; CDR3: CASKLSREAGVAYEQYF
D: NA; J: TRBJ2-7; size: NA; V: TRBV7-9; DNA: TGTGCCAGCAGCTTAGCCCCGCTCGGAGACGGGTCCTACGAGCAGTACTTC; CDR3: CASSLAPLGDGSYEQYF
D: NA; J: TRBJ2-2; size: NA; V: TRBV7-3; DNA: TGTGCCAGCAGCTTCGGCGGGGGCCGAAACACCGGGGAGCTGTTTTTT; CDR3: CASSFGGGRNTGELFF
D: TRBD1; J: TRBJ2-6; size: NA; V: TRBV6-5; DNA: TGTGCCAGCAGTTTACAGGGGATTGGGGCCAACGTCCTGACTTTC; CDR3: CASSLQGIGANVLTF
D: TRBD1; J: TRBJ1-1; size: once; V: TRBV19; DNA: TGTGCCAGTAGGACAGGGGGAGGCACTGAAGCTTTCTTT; CDR3: CASRTGGGTEAFF
D: TRBD1; J: TRBJ2-2; size: NA; V: TRBV18; DNA: TGTGCCAGCTCACAAGCCGGGACAGCCAACACCGGGGAGCTGTTTTTT; CDR3: CASSQAGTANTGELFF
D: TRBD1; J: TRBJ1-1; size: NA; V: TRBV10-3; DNA: TGTGCCATCAGTGAACGCAGGGGGCTCACTGAAGCTTTCTTT; CDR3: CAISERRGLTEAFF
D: TRBD1; J: TRBJ1-6; size: NA; V: TRBV6-5; DNA: TGTGCCAGCAGTTACTCGTTGGACAGGGCCACCTCCTTCCACTTT; CDR3: CASSYSLDRATSFHF
D: TRBD1; J: TRBJ2-1; size: NA; V: TRBV3-1/TRBV3-2; DNA: TGTGCCAGCACCGGGACAGTGGCCTACAATGAGCAGTTCTTC; CDR3: CASTGTVAYNEQFF
D: NA; J: TRBJ1-5; size: many; V: TRBV2; DNA: TGTGCCAGCAGTGAAATGGGGGGGAGCAATCAGCCCCAGCATTTT; CDR3: CASSEMGGSNQPQHF
D: NA; J: TRBJ1-3; size: NA; V: TRBV2; DNA: TGTGCCAGCAAACGACTTAAAGCTACGGGTGGAAACACCATATATTTT; CDR3: CASKRLKATGGNTIYF
D: TRBD1; J: TRBJ2-1; size: NA; V: TRBV11-1; DNA: TGTGCCAGCAGCAATGACAGGGAGTCCTACAATGAGCAGTTCTTC; CDR3: CASSNDRESYNEQFF
D: TRBD1; J: TRBJ1-2; size: NA; V: TRBV5-1; DNA: TGCGCCAGCAGCTCGGGGACAGGGGGCGCGGTTGGCTACACCTTC; CDR3: CASSSGTGGAVGYTF
D: NA; J: TRBJ1-2; size: NA; V: TRBV19; DNA: TGTGCCAGTAGTACAGGGATTATGCTTCATGGCTACACCTTC; CDR3: CASSTGIMLHGYTF
D: NA; J: TRBJ1-5; size: NA; V: TRBV19; DNA: TGTGCCAGTAGGAGATTACCGACAGAAGATAGCAATCAGCCCCAGCATTTT; CDR3: CASRRLPTEDSNQPQHF
D: TRBD2; J: TRBJ2-3; size: NA; V: TRBV19; DNA: TGTGCCAGTAGTATCGGACTAGCGGGGGCCACAGATACGCAGTATTTT; CDR3: CASSIGLAGATDTQYF
D: NA; J: TRBJ1-1; size: NA; V: TRBV30; DNA: TGTGCCTGGAGGGGGGGGAAAAGTAACGAAGCGACTGAAGCTTTCTTT; CDR3: CAWRGGKSNEATEAFF
D: NA; J: TRBJ1-1; size: NA; V: TRBV18; DNA: TGTGCCAGCTCACCAGGATCGGGGGTAGGGCGATACACTGAAGCTTTCTTT; CDR3: CASSPGSGVGRYTEAFF
D: NA; J: TRBJ1-5; size: NA; V: TRBV6-1; DNA: TGTGCCAGCAGTGAAGTGTGGACATCTAATCAGCCCCAGCATTTT; CDR3: CASSEVWTSNQPQHF
D: NA; J: TRBJ1-1; size: NA; V: TRBV19; DNA: TGTGCCAGTAGTGTGGACCCTCTTGGGGAGGTCGAAGCTTTCTTT; CDR3: CASSVDPLGEVEAFF
D: TRBD1; J: TRBJ2-7; size: NA; V: TRBV5-1; DNA: TGCGCCAGCAGCTTGAGTGGGACAGAAGACGAGCAGTACTTC; CDR3: CASSLSGTEDEQYF
D: TRBD1; J: TRBJ1-2; size: NA; V: TRBV28; DNA: TGTGCCAGCAGTGTGCACAGGGGGCGGAACTATGGCTACACCTTC; CDR3: CASSVHRGRNYGYTF
D: TRBD1; J: TRBJ1-4; size: NA; V: TRBV10-2; DNA: TGCGCCAGCAGTGTCGGACAGGGGGGTGAAAAACTGTTTTTT; CDR3: CASSVGQGGEKLFF
D: TRBD1; J: TRBJ2-7; size: NA; V: TRBV5-1; DNA: TGCGCCAGCAGCCCGGGGACAGGGGATTCCTACGAGCAGTACTTC; CDR3: CASSPGTGDSYEQYF
D: NA; J: TRBJ2-1; size: NA; V: TRBV9; DNA: TGTGCCAGCAGCGGTATAGTGTTGGAGGACAATGAGCAGTTCTTC; CDR3: CASSGIVLEDNEQFF